This T cell receptor (beta chain) was obtained from a study of blood T cells in healthy people across ages. A second PCR of roughly 6 to 12 cycles used a sample-barcoded 5' primer and a J-beta primer mix. MiXCR was run by TCRdb on the 5' RACE reads, yielding one entry per CDR3 protein. Here the sample spans about 640,000 distinct CDR3 sequences, approximately 59% being singletons. The sample taken for sequencing was blood. This sequence originates from a man aged 55 to 70 in good health.

This chain's CDR3 is CASIRTRETDEQFF. The CDR3 nucleotides are TGTGCCAGCATCCGGACCCGAGAGACTGATGAGCAGTTCTTC. The chain couples TRBV2 to TRBJ2-1, with no clear D. From germline, CDR1 is SNHLY and CDR2 FYNNEI. The CDR3 length is 14 residues. The V end lost 7 bases, the J end lost 8 bases, and 18 bases lay between the germline ends.